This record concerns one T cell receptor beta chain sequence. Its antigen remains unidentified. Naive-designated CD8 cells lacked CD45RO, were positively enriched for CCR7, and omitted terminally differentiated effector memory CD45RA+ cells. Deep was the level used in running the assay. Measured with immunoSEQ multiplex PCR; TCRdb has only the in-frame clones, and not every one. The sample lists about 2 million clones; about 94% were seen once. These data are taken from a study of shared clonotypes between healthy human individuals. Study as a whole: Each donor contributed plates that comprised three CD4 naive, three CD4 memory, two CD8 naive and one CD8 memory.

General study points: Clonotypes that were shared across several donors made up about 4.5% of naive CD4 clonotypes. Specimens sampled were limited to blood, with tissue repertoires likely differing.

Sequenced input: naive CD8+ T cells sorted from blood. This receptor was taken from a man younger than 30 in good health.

The CDR3: CASRQGMDTQYF. The CDR3 bases are TGTGCCAGCAGACAGGGGATGGATACGCAGTATTTT. V gene TRBV27 combines with J gene TRBJ2-3; 7 nucleotides agree with TRBD1. The CDR3 is 12 amino acids. Unmatched junction bases numbered 3, after V lost 6 bases and J lost 6 bases. Per germline, CDR1 MNHEY and CDR2 SMNVEV (reference sequence).